A selection of T cell receptor beta chains follows, all from one sample in a study of T cell responses to AZD1222 COVID-19 vaccine. Clones were read by immunoSEQ multiplex PCR, and TCRdb kept only the in-frame ones, dropping some. The table shows 65,000 to 85,000 clones, with roughly 90% occurring only once. The source was peripheral blood, collected on day 0 of AZD1222 vaccination. Receptor source: an adult in good health. The conserved cysteine and the conserved F or W are not part of the CDR3 here. The order of the fields is V gene, CDR3 length, CDR3 protein.

v_gene: TRBV19
len: 11
CDR3aa: ASSFTANGELF

v_gene: TRBV18
len: 12
CDR3aa: ASSPGQLNQPQH

v_gene: TRBV18
len: 16
CDR3aa: ASSPQRVGTGKGETQY

v_gene: TRBV28
len: 13
CDR3aa: ASSTTGTGVGEQF

v_gene: TRBV24-1
len: 11
CDR3aa: ATSAASTDTQY

v_gene: TRBV2
len: 13
CDR3aa: ASRIGLAWSNEQF

v_gene: TRBV19
len: 14
CDR3aa: ASSLGDREGDTEAF

v_gene: TRBV5-1
len: 13
CDR3aa: ASSLPGQGPDTQY

v_gene: TRBV7-9
len: 14
CDR3aa: ASSTQPGLASGELF

v_gene: TRBV7-2
len: 15
CDR3aa: ASSLVGGTGFTDTQY

v_gene: TRBV5-1
len: 13
CDR3aa: ASSLALAYTDTQY

v_gene: TRBV6-6
len: 12
CDR3aa: ASSSRDAGNEQF

v_gene: TRBV2
len: 11
CDR3aa: ASSAGTLNEQY

v_gene: TRBV19
len: 13
CDR3aa: ASSIAGGPYNEQF

v_gene: TRBV11-2
len: 11
CDR3aa: ASNRRGVGEQF

v_gene: TRBV27
len: 13
CDR3aa: ASSGLTGGNEKLF

v_gene: TRBV19
len: 12
CDR3aa: ASTPAGFSYEQY

v_gene: TRBV6-5
len: 12
CDR3aa: ASRIDQVGTEAF

v_gene: TRBV6-5
len: 11
CDR3aa: ASRLQANYGYT

v_gene: TRBV6-5
len: 14
CDR3aa: ASSSPSGGKLNEQF

v_gene: TRBV10-2
len: 12
CDR3aa: ASSEGTGGLSQH

v_gene: TRBV6-4
len: 9
CDR3aa: ASSRGTEAF

v_gene: TRBV5-1
len: 10
CDR3aa: ASSLAPAEQY

v_gene: TRBV15
len: 13
CDR3aa: ATSRASGANNEQF

v_gene: TRBV27
len: 15
CDR3aa: ASSSLRQARSYNEQF

v_gene: TRBV7-9
len: 9
CDR3aa: ASSTGTGQF

v_gene: TRBV4-1
len: 14
CDR3aa: ASSQALVGSGNTIY

v_gene: TRBV7-2
len: 13
CDR3aa: ASSDGQGSNTEAF

v_gene: TRBV6-5
len: 13
CDR3aa: ASSYSVGGAVEQF

v_gene: TRBV6-6
len: 12
CDR3aa: ASSSGQGSAEAF

v_gene: TRBV2
len: 16
CDR3aa: ASSHPGTSGPEGNEQF

v_gene: TRBV5-6
len: 14
CDR3aa: ASSLGTGRGNTEAF

v_gene: TRBV7-2
len: 13
CDR3aa: ASSIYGQSNQPQH

v_gene: TRBV27
len: 10
CDR3aa: ASSPPGQPQH

v_gene: TRBV30
len: 10
CDR3aa: AWSVWRNGYT

v_gene: TRBV6-4
len: 13
CDR3aa: ASSDGRGHNTEAF

v_gene: TRBV5-4
len: 12
CDR3aa: ASSLALGNNEQF

v_gene: TRBV11-2
len: 11
CDR3aa: ASRGSGGTEAF

v_gene: TRBV7-8
len: 14
CDR3aa: ASSPPLSGNTGELF

v_gene: TRBV5-1
len: 11
CDR3aa: ASSLAGTDTQY

v_gene: TRBV5-1
len: 14
CDR3aa: ASSLVSGQGDFGYT

v_gene: TRBV28
len: 15
CDR3aa: ASSLTGGRTYNSPLH

v_gene: TRBV5-4
len: 14
CDR3aa: ASSQLLAGGPNEQF

v_gene: TRBV28
len: 13
CDR3aa: ASSLIAGVSYEQY

v_gene: TRBV28
len: 13
CDR3aa: ASSPGIRVGLRYT

v_gene: TRBV5-1
len: 14
CDR3aa: ASSAISGLSTDTQY

v_gene: TRBV2
len: 12
CDR3aa: ASSGQGLAGANN

v_gene: TRBV29-1
len: 11
CDR3aa: SVDREETGELF

v_gene: TRBV7-2
len: 12
CDR3aa: ASSPQGALDTQY

v_gene: TRBV24-1
len: 13
CDR3aa: ATSDSGVGQETQY

v_gene: TRBV4-2
len: 13
CDR3aa: ASSQGEGTTGELF

v_gene: TRBV18
len: 12
CDR3aa: ASSPDRGRETQY

v_gene: TRBV6-4
len: 12
CDR3aa: APGAGAGCEKLF

v_gene: TRBV12-3/TRBV12-4
len: 11
CDR3aa: ASSQQTISEQY

v_gene: TRBV9
len: 13
CDR3aa: ASSPSGRLTDTQY

v_gene: TRBV11-2
len: 11
CDR3aa: ASSPGLSYEQY

v_gene: TRBV4-1
len: 13
CDR3aa: ASSFGGGFQNIQY

v_gene: TRBV5-4
len: 11
CDR3aa: ASSRQGFGELF

v_gene: TRBV10-1
len: 13
CDR3aa: ASSESTGSGYGYT